The rows below give T cell receptor beta chains drawn from one sample of a study of CD8+ T cells in alopecia areata. Clones were read by immunoSEQ multiplex PCR, and TCRdb kept only the in-frame ones, dropping some. The table shows over 200,000 clones, with more than 45% occurring only once. Here the sequenced sample was CD4+ T cells sorted from blood, taken at week 0. All receptors come from a human donor with alopecia areata. Each CDR3 is given with its conserved first and last residue. The D gene is left open where the match is weak. For some rows the clone size is stated as once, few or many, or as a class when expanded; others skip it.

d_gene | j_gene | abundance | v_gene | CDR3aa | CDR3nt
- | TRBJ2-5 | - | TRBV15 | CATSRDGSTGRETQYF | TGTGCCACCAGCAGAGATGGTTCTACGGGCCGGGAGACCCAGTACTTC
- | TRBJ2-3 | - | TRBV5-1 | CASSMADSTDTQYF | TGCGCCAGCAGTATGGCGGATAGCACAGATACGCAGTATTTT
- | TRBJ2-4 | few | TRBV2 | CASSVLAKNIQYF | TGTGCCAGCAGTGTGCTAGCCAAAAACATTCAGTACTTC
TRBD1 | TRBJ1-2 | - | TRBV9 | CASSPRDDRAGGYTF | TGTGCCAGCAGCCCGCGAGACGACAGGGCAGGTGGCTACACCTTC
- | TRBJ2-7 | few | TRBV11-2 | CASSLEQSYEQYF | TGTGCCAGCAGCTTAGAGCAGAGCTACGAGCAGTACTTC
TRBD2 | TRBJ2-1 | - | TRBV11-2 | CASSPTSVEQFF | TGTGCCAGCAGCCCCACTAGCGTTGAGCAGTTCTTC
TRBD1 | TRBJ1-2 | - | TRBV27 | CASTPRTGTGGVYGYTF | TGTGCCAGCACCCCTCGGACCGGGACAGGGGGCGTCTATGGCTACACCTTC
- | TRBJ2-4 | - | TRBV11-2 | CASSLAGAPYF | TGTGCCAGCAGCTTAGCGGGGGCCCCGTACTTC
- | TRBJ2-1 | - | TRBV30 | CAWSQKISYNEQFF | TGTGCCTGGAGTCAGAAAATCTCCTACAATGAGCAGTTCTTC
- | TRBJ2-5 | - | TRBV5-6 | CASSLIQRSQETQYF | TGTGCCAGCAGCTTGATACAGCGCTCTCAAGAGACCCAGTACTTC
- | TRBJ2-1 | - | TRBV7-2 | CASSQSGQSYNEQFF | TGTGCCAGCAGCCAGAGCGGTCAATCCTACAATGAGCAGTTCTTC
- | TRBJ2-7 | - | TRBV5-1 | CASSLYVSLPTYSYEQYF | TGCGCCAGCAGCTTGTATGTCAGTCTCCCTACCTACTCCTACGAGCAGTACTTC
- | TRBJ2-1 | - | TRBV7-6 | CASSRDVYPGNEQFF | TGTGCCAGCAGCCGAGACGTGTACCCCGGGAATGAGCAGTTCTTC
- | TRBJ2-1 | - | TRBV19 | CASSSPRDVGFDEQFF | TGTGCCAGTAGTAGCCCCCGGGACGTGGGGTTTGATGAGCAGTTCTTC
- | TRBJ2-6 | few | TRBV15 | CATSYSGANVLTF | TGTGCCACCAGCTACTCTGGGGCCAACGTCCTGACTTTC
- | TRBJ2-3 | once | TRBV27 | CASSLTALDTQYF | TGTGCCAGCAGTTTAACAGCCCTAGATACGCAGTATTTT
TRBD1 | TRBJ1-2 | few | TRBV10-1 | CASSGQGDYGYTF | TGCGCCAGCAGTGGACAGGGAGACTATGGCTACACCTTC
- | TRBJ1-3 | - | TRBV14 | CASSRILENTIYF | TGTGCCAGCAGCCGGATCTTAGAAAACACCATATATTTT
- | TRBJ2-1 | few | TRBV18 | CASSPDTASEQFF | TGTGCCAGCTCACCTGATACGGCTAGTGAGCAGTTCTTC
TRBD1 | TRBJ1-1 | - | TRBV11-3 | CASSPGTGATEAFF | TGTGCCAGCAGCCCCGGGACAGGGGCTACTGAAGCTTTCTTT
TRBD1 | TRBJ1-1 | few | TRBV27 | CASSTIQGMGLGTEAFF | TGTGCCAGCAGCACAATACAGGGGATGGGGCTGGGCACTGAAGCTTTCTTT
- | TRBJ1-5 | - | TRBV30 | CAWSVPNSYNQPQHF | TGTGCCTGGAGTGTACCAAACAGTTACAATCAGCCCCAGCATTTT
- | TRBJ2-2 | - | TRBV5-1 | CASSLSERSANTGELFF | TGCGCCAGCAGCTTGTCTGAGCGGAGCGCGAACACCGGGGAGCTGTTTTTT
- | TRBJ1-1 | few | TRBV5-1 | CASSRQGMNTEAFF | TGCGCCAGCAGCCGACAAGGAATGAACACTGAAGCTTTCTTT
- | TRBJ2-1 | - | TRBV29-1 | CSVEPAAEQFF | TGCAGCGTTGAACCCGCAGCGGAGCAGTTCTTC
- | TRBJ1-1 | - | TRBV30 | CAWSDQGRGEAFF | TGTGCCTGGAGTGACCAGGGGAGAGGTGAAGCTTTCTTT
TRBD1 | TRBJ2-7 | - | TRBV5-6 | CASSWGTGWSEQYF | TGTGCCAGCAGCTGGGGGACAGGGTGGAGCGAGCAGTACTTC
TRBD2 | TRBJ2-7 | - | TRBV9 | CASSVDFGGGREQYF | TGTGCCAGCAGCGTAGATTTCGGGGGAGGGCGCGAGCAGTACTTC
TRBD2 | TRBJ2-1 | - | TRBV7-8 | CASSSKRGGPPQFF | TGTGCCAGCAGCTCTAAGCGGGGGGGCCCCCCCCAGTTCTTC
- | TRBJ1-2 | - | TRBV28 | CAGSTNYGYTF | TGTGCCGGGTCCACTAACTATGGCTACACCTTC
- | TRBJ2-7 | - | TRBV2 | CASTQGAYEQYF | TGTGCCAGCACGCAGGGAGCGTACGAGCAGTACTTC
- | TRBJ1-1 | - | TRBV5-4 | CASSLFQSNTEAFF | TGTGCCAGCAGCTTGTTCCAGTCGAACACTGAAGCTTTCTTT
- | TRBJ1-2 | - | TRBV9 | CASSGVQWGRGNYGYTF | TGTGCCAGCAGCGGCGTCCAATGGGGAAGGGGTAACTATGGCTACACCTTC
- | TRBJ2-7 | many | TRBV14 | CASSQDGRMTYEQYF | TGTGCCAGCAGCCAAGACGGAAGGATGACCTACGAGCAGTACTTC
- | TRBJ1-6 | - | TRBV11-1 | CASSFDSSPLHF | TGTGCCAGCAGCTTCGACAGTTCACCCCTCCACTTT